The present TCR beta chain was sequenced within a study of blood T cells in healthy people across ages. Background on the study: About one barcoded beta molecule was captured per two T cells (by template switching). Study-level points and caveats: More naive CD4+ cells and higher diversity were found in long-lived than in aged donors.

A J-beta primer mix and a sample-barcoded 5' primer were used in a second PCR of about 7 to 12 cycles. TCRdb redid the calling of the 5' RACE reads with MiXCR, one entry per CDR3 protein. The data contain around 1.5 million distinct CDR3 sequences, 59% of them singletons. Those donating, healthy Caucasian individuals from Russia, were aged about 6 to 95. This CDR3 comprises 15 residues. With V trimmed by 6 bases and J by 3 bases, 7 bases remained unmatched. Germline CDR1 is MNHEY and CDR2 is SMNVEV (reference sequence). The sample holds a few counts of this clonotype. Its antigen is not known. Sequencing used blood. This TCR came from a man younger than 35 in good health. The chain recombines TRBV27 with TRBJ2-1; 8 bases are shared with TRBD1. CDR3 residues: CASSPGTGHYNEQFF. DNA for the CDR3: TGTGCCAGCAGCCCTGGGACAGGACACTACAATGAGCAGTTCTTC.